This TCR beta chain was observed in a study of Ad26.COV2.S vaccination and SARS-CoV-2 variants. Treatment specified: roughly 18 received Ad26.COV2.S at low or high dose, single or two shots; about five received placebo; per-sample allocation not given. After the first vaccine or placebo injection, samples were drawn on day 63. Study-level points and caveats: The TCR-based breadth and depth measures might underestimate overall T cell responses. Placebo recipients and vaccine recipients were similar in non-spike TCR breadth.

As for this clone: Its target is unknown.

Germline V CDR1 and CDR2: SNHLY, FYNNEI. The CDR3 totals 15 residues. V was shortened by 4 bases and J by 3 bases, with 13 bases between the two germline ends. Some clones are missing from TCRdb's copy, which holds only in-frame ones; the method was immunoSEQ multiplex PCR. The sample yields 500,000 or so clones, 87% seen once. The sample consisted of peripheral blood, taken in a trial of Ad26.COV2.S vaccine versus placebo. V gene TRBV2 combines with J gene TRBJ2-1; unclear D gene. The source of this sequence is a person aged 18 to 59 who received the Ad26.COV2.S COVID-19 vaccine or a placebo. This CDR3 is CASSVLVGNYNEQFF. For the CDR3, the DNA is TGTGCCAGCAGTGTCTTGGTGGGTAACTACAATGAGCAGTTCTTC.